Listed below are T cell receptor beta chains from one sample, sequenced in a study of Graves' ophthalmopathy and Graves' hyperthyroidism. Via MiXCR, TCRdb re-called the multiplex PCR reads, giving one row per CDR3 protein. The data hold more than 1,000,000 distinct CDR3 sequences, with 35% to 40% observed a single time. The material sequenced was peripheral blood or thyroid tissue (not recorded which). The receptors originated from an adult man with Graves' hyperthyroidism. Each CDR3 is given with its conserved first and last residue. A D gene is named only where the DNA matches it firmly. Where a row states a size, it is once, few, many or the class of an expanded clone; other rows omit it.

clone_size | j_call | d_call | v_call | cdr3_aa | cdr3_nt
many | TRBJ2-7 | NA | TRBV11-2 | CASSYRRVSYEQYF | TGTGCCAGCAGCTACAGGCGCGTCTCCTACGAGCAGTACTTC
few | TRBJ1-6 | NA | TRBV30 | CAWSLGQGNNSPLHF | TGTGCCTGGAGCCTAGGCCAGGGAAATAATTCACCCCTCCACTTT
many | TRBJ1-4 | NA | TRBV2 | CASSASLGWYEKLFF | TGTGCCAGCAGTGCTTCATTAGGATGGTATGAAAAACTGTTTTTT
NA | TRBJ2-7 | NA | TRBV7-9 | CASSLVAELDEQYF | TGTGCCAGCAGCTTAGTTGCAGAGCTCGACGAGCAGTACTTC
few | TRBJ1-2 | NA | TRBV4-1 | CASTDGGNYGYTF | TGCGCCAGCACGGACGGAGGCAACTATGGCTACACCTTC
few | TRBJ1-2 | TRBD1 | TRBV4-3 | CASSQGQGDLYGYTF | TGCGCCAGCAGCCAAGGTCAGGGGGATCTCTATGGCTACACCTTC
NA | TRBJ2-7 | NA | TRBV19 | CASGQITYEQYF | TGTGCTAGCGGCCAGATAACCTACGAGCAGTACTTC
many | TRBJ1-4 | NA | TRBV9 | CASSAGANEKLFF | TGTGCCAGCAGCGCGGGGGCTAATGAAAAACTGTTTTTT
NA | TRBJ1-2 | TRBD1 | TRBV20-1 | CSANARGLYGYTF | TGCAGTGCTAATGCCAGGGGGCTCTATGGCTACACCTTC
NA | TRBJ1-2 | NA | TRBV29-1 | CSAEWGNYGYTF | TGCAGCGCGGAGTGGGGGAACTATGGCTACACCTTC
many | TRBJ1-5 | NA | TRBV4-3 | CASSQDLGDEQPQHF | TGCGCCAGCAGCCAAGATCTGGGCGATGAACAGCCCCAGCATTTT
NA | TRBJ1-5 | NA | TRBV20-1 | CSAKMRGGGGNQPQHF | TGCAGTGCAAAGATGCGGGGCGGTGGAGGCAATCAGCCCCAGCATTTT
many | TRBJ2-5 | NA | TRBV5-1 | CASSLRTGGGETQYF | TGCGCCAGCAGCTTACGGACAGGAGGAGGGGAGACCCAGTACTTC
NA | TRBJ2-7 | TRBD2 | TRBV20-1 | CSASGLIAGRAYEQYF | TGCAGTGCGAGTGGGCTAATAGCGGGGAGAGCCTACGAGCAGTACTTC
NA | TRBJ2-2 | NA | TRBV7-9 | CASSLDSGSFTGELFF | TGTGCCAGCAGCTTGGATAGCGGCTCGTTCACCGGGGAGCTGTTTTTT
NA | TRBJ1-1 | NA | TRBV2 | CASSPGEAAKNTEAFF | TGTGCCAGCAGTCCCGGTGAGGCGGCTAAGAACACTGAAGCTTTCTTT
NA | TRBJ1-4 | TRBD1 | TRBV7-9 | CASSFGTVPNRKLFF | TGTGCCAGCAGCTTCGGGACAGTGCCAAACCGAAAACTGTTTTTT
few | TRBJ2-2 | NA | TRBV7-9 | CASSIAPGSNTGELFF | TGTGCCAGCAGCATAGCACCGGGGTCGAACACCGGGGAGCTGTTTTTT
many | TRBJ1-6 | TRBD1 | TRBV25-1 | CASSDPGPGQDNSPLHF | TGTGCCAGCAGTGACCCAGGGCCGGGACAGGATAATTCACCCCTCCACTTT
NA | TRBJ1-2 | TRBD1 | TRBV7-9 | CASSLPMGTGDYGYTF | TGTGCCAGCAGCCTCCCGATGGGGACAGGGGATTATGGCTACACCTTC
many | TRBJ1-1 | NA | TRBV6-6 | CASTHDTNTEAFF | TGTGCCAGCACCCACGACACGAACACTGAAGCTTTCTTT
NA | TRBJ1-5 | NA | TRBV20-1 | CSASFGAVGNQPQHF | TGCAGTGCCTCCTTTGGGGCGGTGGGCAATCAGCCCCAGCATTTT
NA | TRBJ1-2 | TRBD1 | TRBV20-1 | CSARDPGTANYGYTF | TGCAGTGCTAGAGACCCCGGGACAGCTAACTATGGCTACACCTTC
many | TRBJ1-1 | NA | TRBV19 | CASSISRQNTEAFF | TGTGCCAGTAGTATATCCCGACAGAACACTGAAGCTTTCTTT
NA | TRBJ2-7 | NA | TRBV28 | CASSEGGAWEQYF | TGTGCCAGCAGTGAAGGGGGGGCGTGGGAGCAGTACTTC
NA | TRBJ1-1 | NA | TRBV29-1 | CSQTFGQSEAFF | TGCAGCCAAACTTTCGGGCAGTCTGAAGCTTTCTTT
NA | TRBJ2-7 | NA | TRBV10-2 | CASSDSGTSTYEQYF | TGCGCCAGCAGTGACTCCGGGACTTCTACCTACGAGCAGTACTTC
NA | TRBJ1-6 | TRBD1 | TRBV25-1 | CAWGTGGDSPLHF | TGTGCCTGGGGAACAGGGGGCGACTCACCCCTCCACTTT
many | TRBJ2-7 | NA | TRBV6-5 | CASSLRVSYEQYF | TGCGCCAGCAGCTTGAGGGTAAGCTACGAGCAGTACTTC
many | TRBJ1-3 | NA | TRBV12-3/TRBV12-4 | CASSFLRSGNTIYF | TGTGCCAGCAGTTTTTTGAGGTCTGGAAACACCATATATTTT
few | TRBJ1-2 | NA | TRBV24-1 | CASSEGVNGYTF | TGTGCCAGCAGTGAAGGAGTGAATGGCTACACCTTC
NA | TRBJ2-3 | NA | TRBV6-4 | CASSYLGKVDTQYF | TGTGCCAGCAGTTACTTAGGGAAGGTGGATACGCAGTATTTT
many | TRBJ2-7 | NA | TRBV2 | CASTKYPGQAGDEQYF | TGTGCCAGCACCAAATACCCGGGACAGGCGGGAGACGAGCAGTACTTC
many | TRBJ1-2 | TRBD1 | TRBV2 | CASSSLTGVPREANYGYTF | TGTGCCAGCAGTTCCCTGACAGGGGTACCTCGGGAAGCTAACTATGGCTACACCTTC
few | TRBJ1-1 | NA | TRBV10-2 | CASTREGVTEAFF | TGTGCCAGCACTCGGGAGGGTGTCACTGAAGCTTTCTTT
NA | TRBJ2-7 | TRBD1 | TRBV5-1 | CASNPGQGSEQYF | TGCGCCAGCAACCCGGGACAGGGATCCGAGCAGTACTTC
many | TRBJ2-2 | TRBD1 | TRBV15 | CATSRPRTGTTGELFF | TGTGCCACCAGCAGACCAAGGACAGGCACCACCGGGGAGCTGTTTTTT
NA | TRBJ2-2 | TRBD1 | TRBV2 | CASSSYPDRVNTGELFF | TGTGCCAGCAGTTCCTACCCGGACAGGGTGAACACCGGGGAGCTGTTTTTT
NA | TRBJ2-5 | NA | TRBV15 | CATSVPGGKETQYF | TGTGCCACCAGCGTCCCCGGGGGAAAAGAGACCCAGTACTTC
NA | TRBJ1-2 | NA | TRBV29-1 | CSRDIEGFYGYTF | TGCAGCCGCGACATCGAGGGATTCTATGGCTACACCTTC
few | TRBJ2-5 | NA | TRBV28 | CASSPIQGTQYF | TGTGCCAGCAGTCCCATACAAGGGACCCAGTACTTC
NA | TRBJ1-6 | NA | TRBV29-1 | CSTLAGGSNSPLHF | TGCAGCACCCTCGCGGGGGGGTCGAATTCACCCCTCCACTTT
NA | TRBJ1-5 | NA | TRBV9 | CASPTGDQPQHF | TGTGCTAGCCCGACAGGAGATCAGCCCCAGCATTTT
NA | TRBJ1-1 | NA | TRBV20-1 | CSARKTGKNTEAFF | TGCAGTGCTAGAAAGACAGGTAAAAACACTGAAGCTTTCTTT
many | TRBJ1-5 | TRBD1 | TRBV2 | CASRTGVYQPQHF | TGTGCCAGCAGAACAGGGGTTTATCAGCCCCAGCATTTT
few | TRBJ1-5 | NA | TRBV15 | CATSRDGLDQPQHF | TGTGCCACCAGCAGAGATGGTCTCGATCAGCCCCAGCATTTT
many | TRBJ2-7 | TRBD2 | TRBV7-3 | CASSLRTSGRGEQYF | TGTGCCAGCAGCTTAAGGACTAGCGGGAGAGGGGAGCAGTACTTC
many | TRBJ1-2 | NA | TRBV29-1 | CSVEDPRGIQLYGYTF | TGCAGCGTTGAAGACCCTAGGGGGATCCAACTCTATGGCTACACCTTC
NA | TRBJ1-4 | NA | TRBV11-2 | CASSPEPATATNEKLFF | TGTGCCAGCAGCCCGGAACCCGCGACAGCAACTAATGAAAAACTGTTTTTT
many | TRBJ1-6 | TRBD1 | TRBV6-6 | CASRKDRVAHSPLHF | TGTGCCAGCAGGAAGGACAGGGTAGCTCATTCACCCCTCCACTTT
NA | TRBJ1-1 | TRBD1 | TRBV10-3 | CANGTVNTEAFF | TGTGCCAACGGGACAGTGAACACTGAAGCTTTCTTT
many | TRBJ2-7 | NA | TRBV2 | CASTSGDYRGSKYF | TGTGCCAGCACTAGCGGGGATTACAGGGGGTCTAAGTACTTC
once | TRBJ2-3 | NA | TRBV7-6 | CASSLSWTSNTQYF | TGTGCCAGCAGCTTATCTTGGACATCTAATACGCAGTATTTT